This T cell receptor (beta chain) was identified in a study of cytomegalovirus exposure and HLA in healthy donors. General study findings and limits: The study flagged roughly 160 TCR beta chains as cytomegalovirus-associated.

Trimming took off 1 base at V and 2 bases at J, with 12 bases between the two ends. The CDR3 spans 15 residues. The germline V gene has CDR1 LNHDA and CDR2 SQIVND (reference sequence). Points on this clone: What it binds is unknown.

Use of 60 Vbeta and 13 Jbeta primers characterized the PCR. Profiled with immunoSEQ multiplex PCR; TCRdb holds only in-frame clones, not every one. This table holds 120,000 or so clones, approximately 80% found once. The chain is built from TRBV19 and TRBJ2-7; weak D call: TRBD1 (5 bases). This sequence was found in a man aged 50-60 years in good health and CMV-seropositive. The sequenced sample was PBMCs. CDR3 sequence reads: CASSIGWKGPYEQYF. DNA for the CDR3: TGTGCCAGTAGTATAGGATGGAAGGGGCCCTACGAGCAGTACTTC.